Detailed here is one T cell receptor (beta chain). What it recognizes is unknown. Sequencing was performed with immunoSEQ multiplex PCR; in TCRdb, only in-frame clones are kept and a portion is missing. The sample lists nearly 10,000 clones, 60% to 70% seen once, with 7% to 10% in the top ten. The sample belongs to a study of immune cell composition in non-small cell lung cancer. There are 13 residues in the CDR3. Germline assignment: CDR1 MNHEY and CDR2 SVGAGI. With 10 bases clipped from V and 4 bases from J, the junction kept 8 bases outside the gene matches. Study-wide results and caveats: Squamous carcinomas (approximately 80%) more often had tumour-associated clones >0.5% than adenocarcinomas (around 33%).

This chain uses TRBV6-5 with TRBJ2-7; TRBD1 aligns across 9 bases. This clonotype was sampled from a human donor with non-small cell lung cancer. The sequenced sample was lung tumor tissue. As DNA, the CDR3 is TGTGCCACGGGGACAGGGTCCCGTTACGAGCAGTACTTC. Translated, it gives CATGTGSRYEQYF.